A selection of T cell receptor beta chains follows, all from one sample in a study of Graves' ophthalmopathy and Graves' hyperthyroidism. One entry per CDR3 protein, called by TCRdb with MiXCR from the multiplex PCR reads. This repertoire shows hundreds of thousands of distinct CDR3 sequences, about two fifths found once; its top ten account for more than 2.5%. Sequenced input: peripheral blood. These receptors were obtained from an adult man with Graves' ophthalmopathy. The CDR3 runs from the conserved cysteine through the conserved F or W. Fields, in order: V gene, clone size, J gene, D gene, CDR3 DNA, CDR3 protein. D genes are given only for firm matches. Size is stated for part of the rows, as once, few or many counts, or as a class when the clone is expanded.

v_gene: TRBV25-1
abundance: many
j_gene: TRBJ2-5
d_gene: -
CDR3nt: TGTGCCAGCAACCCACTAGGCACCAAGACCCAGTACTTC
CDR3aa: CASNPLGTKTQYF

v_gene: TRBV19
abundance: few
j_gene: TRBJ2-2
d_gene: TRBD1
CDR3nt: TGTGCCAGCAAACACCAAGAGACAGGGGACACCGGGGAGCTGTTTTTT
CDR3aa: CASKHQETGDTGELFF

v_gene: TRBV11-2
abundance: many
j_gene: TRBJ1-3
d_gene: -
CDR3nt: TGTGCCAGCAGCATAAGCAGCCCGCCGGGAAACACCATATATTTT
CDR3aa: CASSISSPPGNTIYF

v_gene: TRBV19
abundance: -
j_gene: TRBJ2-7
d_gene: -
CDR3nt: TGTGCCAGTAGTTGGGGAATCGGGGAGCAGTACTTC
CDR3aa: CASSWGIGEQYF

v_gene: TRBV5-1
abundance: many
j_gene: TRBJ1-1
d_gene: -
CDR3nt: TGCGCCAGCAGCTTAAGGGCGGTGAACACTGAAGCTTTCTTT
CDR3aa: CASSLRAVNTEAFF

v_gene: TRBV19
abundance: -
j_gene: TRBJ2-2
d_gene: -
CDR3nt: TGTGCCAGTAGGGAGTCGGGGGGCTCGAACACCGGGGAGCTGTTTTTT
CDR3aa: CASRESGGSNTGELFF

v_gene: TRBV7-9
abundance: -
j_gene: TRBJ2-5
d_gene: TRBD2
CDR3nt: TGTGCCAGCACCCCGAGAAGAGGAGCGGGGGGGAGTCAGACCCAGTACTTC
CDR3aa: CASTPRRGAGGSQTQYF

v_gene: TRBV29-1
abundance: many
j_gene: TRBJ1-1
d_gene: -
CDR3nt: TGCAGCGTTGGAGACACTGAAGCTTTCTTT
CDR3aa: CSVGDTEAFF

v_gene: TRBV7-9
abundance: few
j_gene: TRBJ2-7
d_gene: -
CDR3nt: TGCGCCAGCAGCCAAGAAGGCCGAGGGGGGTCCTACGAGCAGTACTTC
CDR3aa: CASSQEGRGGSYEQYF

v_gene: TRBV10-3
abundance: many
j_gene: TRBJ1-1
d_gene: -
CDR3nt: TGTGCCAGCAGTGAAGTGCTGAACACTGAAGCTTTCTTT
CDR3aa: CASSEVLNTEAFF

v_gene: TRBV20-1
abundance: many
j_gene: TRBJ1-5
d_gene: -
CDR3nt: TGCAGTGCTAGAGGGGGAAACGGCAATCAGCCCCAGCATTTT
CDR3aa: CSARGGNGNQPQHF

v_gene: TRBV2
abundance: -
j_gene: TRBJ2-5
d_gene: TRBD2
CDR3nt: TGTGCCAGCAGTAGCGGACTAGCGGCACAAGAGACCCAGTACTTC
CDR3aa: CASSSGLAAQETQYF

v_gene: TRBV7-2
abundance: -
j_gene: TRBJ2-7
d_gene: -
CDR3nt: TGTGCCAATACAGGGTCTTCCTACGAGCAGTACTTC
CDR3aa: CANTGSSYEQYF

v_gene: TRBV5-5
abundance: -
j_gene: TRBJ2-7
d_gene: -
CDR3nt: TGTGCCAGCAGCTTGACAGGAGCATTCTACGAGCAGTACTTC
CDR3aa: CASSLTGAFYEQYF

v_gene: TRBV12-3/TRBV12-4
abundance: -
j_gene: TRBJ2-6
d_gene: -
CDR3nt: TGTGCCAGCTGCGGGGCTGACTCTGGGGCCAACGTCCTGACTTTC
CDR3aa: CASCGADSGANVLTF

v_gene: TRBV20-1
abundance: many
j_gene: TRBJ2-7
d_gene: TRBD2
CDR3nt: TGCAGTGCTAGAGTCAGGTACCGGGAGGGCTCCTACGAGCAGTACTTC
CDR3aa: CSARVRYREGSYEQYF

v_gene: TRBV9
abundance: once
j_gene: TRBJ1-2
d_gene: -
CDR3nt: TGTGCCAGCAGCGTGGGGGTGGACTATGGCTACACCTTC
CDR3aa: CASSVGVDYGYTF

v_gene: TRBV15
abundance: -
j_gene: TRBJ1-1
d_gene: TRBD1
CDR3nt: TGTGCCACCAGCACCGGGACAGGGGTTGGAACTGAAGCTTTCTTT
CDR3aa: CATSTGTGVGTEAFF

v_gene: TRBV2
abundance: many
j_gene: TRBJ2-7
d_gene: TRBD1
CDR3nt: TGTGCCAGCAGATCCACGGGGACAGGGGGAGAGCAGTACTTC
CDR3aa: CASRSTGTGGEQYF

v_gene: TRBV6-1
abundance: few
j_gene: TRBJ2-2
d_gene: -
CDR3nt: TGTGCCAGCGATGGCGGAAACACCGGGGAGCTGTTTTTT
CDR3aa: CASDGGNTGELFF

v_gene: TRBV2
abundance: -
j_gene: TRBJ1-5
d_gene: TRBD1
CDR3nt: TGTGCCAGCAGTGACAGGACAGGGGGCAGGGGTCAGCCCCAGCATTTT
CDR3aa: CASSDRTGGRGQPQHF

v_gene: TRBV5-6
abundance: -
j_gene: TRBJ2-7
d_gene: -
CDR3nt: TGTGCCAGCAGCTTGGGGCCCACACCCCTCTACGAGCAGTACTTC
CDR3aa: CASSLGPTPLYEQYF

v_gene: TRBV11-2
abundance: -
j_gene: TRBJ2-7
d_gene: TRBD2
CDR3nt: TGTGCCAGCAGCTTAGATGGGACTAGCGGGAGGACCTACGAGCAGTACTTC
CDR3aa: CASSLDGTSGRTYEQYF

v_gene: TRBV2
abundance: many
j_gene: TRBJ2-5
d_gene: -
CDR3nt: TGTGCCAGCAGTGGCCTACCAAGGACAGTTAAGAAGACCCAGTACTTC
CDR3aa: CASSGLPRTVKKTQYF

v_gene: TRBV7-8
abundance: -
j_gene: TRBJ1-3
d_gene: TRBD1
CDR3nt: TGTGCCAGCAGCTTACCTCGAACGGGACAGGGGGCCGGAAACACCATATATTTT
CDR3aa: CASSLPRTGQGAGNTIYF

v_gene: TRBV7-3
abundance: few
j_gene: TRBJ2-2
d_gene: TRBD2
CDR3nt: TGTGCCAGCAGCCCCGGGGGGGCACCGCCGAACACCGGGGAGCTGTTTTTT
CDR3aa: CASSPGGAPPNTGELFF

v_gene: TRBV4-1
abundance: -
j_gene: TRBJ2-7
d_gene: -
CDR3nt: TGCGCCAGCAGCCAAGCAGGCCTCTCCTACGAGCAGTACTTC
CDR3aa: CASSQAGLSYEQYF

v_gene: TRBV4-3
abundance: -
j_gene: TRBJ2-7
d_gene: -
CDR3nt: TGCGCCAGCAGCCAAGAGGGGAAGGCCGCCTACGAGCAGTACTTC
CDR3aa: CASSQEGKAAYEQYF

v_gene: TRBV7-2
abundance: few
j_gene: TRBJ2-5
d_gene: TRBD2
CDR3nt: TGTGCCAGCAGCCCGGGGCTAGCGGGGGCCAAAGAGACCCAGTACTTC
CDR3aa: CASSPGLAGAKETQYF

v_gene: TRBV7-8
abundance: many
j_gene: TRBJ1-2
d_gene: -
CDR3nt: TGTGCCAGCAGCCTCGATTCGGGAAACTATGGCTACACCTTC
CDR3aa: CASSLDSGNYGYTF

v_gene: TRBV24-1
abundance: few
j_gene: TRBJ1-5
d_gene: -
CDR3nt: TGTGCCAGCAGTGAATTCAGTCGGATCATCCTTAGCAATCAGCCCCAGCATTTT
CDR3aa: CASSEFSRIILSNQPQHF

v_gene: TRBV7-2
abundance: -
j_gene: TRBJ2-7
d_gene: -
CDR3nt: TGTGCCAGCAGCTTGGAGGGCAGGTCCTACGAGCAGTACTTC
CDR3aa: CASSLEGRSYEQYF

v_gene: TRBV29-1
abundance: -
j_gene: TRBJ1-1
d_gene: -
CDR3nt: TGCAGCTTGGTACGTCCGCCGACTGAAGCTTTCTTT
CDR3aa: CSLVRPPTEAFF

v_gene: TRBV30
abundance: -
j_gene: TRBJ2-7
d_gene: -
CDR3nt: TGTGCCTGGAACCGACCGACCGGAGCCTACGAGCAGTACTTC
CDR3aa: CAWNRPTGAYEQYF

v_gene: TRBV4-1
abundance: -
j_gene: TRBJ1-5
d_gene: TRBD1
CDR3nt: TGCGCCAGCAGCCCTAGACAGGGGTTCGGTCAGCCCCAGCATTTT
CDR3aa: CASSPRQGFGQPQHF

v_gene: TRBV7-8
abundance: -
j_gene: TRBJ1-6
d_gene: TRBD1
CDR3nt: TGTGCCAGCAGCTACAATCCCGGGACAGGGAATTCACCCCTCCACTTT
CDR3aa: CASSYNPGTGNSPLHF

v_gene: TRBV7-2
abundance: many
j_gene: TRBJ1-5
d_gene: -
CDR3nt: TGTGCCAGCAGCTTAGCGGGGGTAGAGAGCTGGAGCAATCAGCCCCAGCATTTT
CDR3aa: CASSLAGVESWSNQPQHF

v_gene: TRBV7-8
abundance: few
j_gene: TRBJ1-4
d_gene: -
CDR3nt: TGTGCCAGCAGTATAGGAACCGGGACCCTTGGTGAAAAACTGTTTTTT
CDR3aa: CASSIGTGTLGEKLFF

v_gene: TRBV7-2
abundance: few
j_gene: TRBJ1-1
d_gene: -
CDR3nt: TGTGCCAGCAGCTTAAGCTCTTATAGGAACACTGAAGCTTTCTTT
CDR3aa: CASSLSSYRNTEAFF

v_gene: TRBV15
abundance: -
j_gene: TRBJ2-7
d_gene: TRBD1
CDR3nt: TGTGCCACCAGCAGAGATAACCGCGACAGGGTAAACGAGCAGTACTTC
CDR3aa: CATSRDNRDRVNEQYF

v_gene: TRBV7-9
abundance: many
j_gene: TRBJ1-1
d_gene: TRBD1
CDR3nt: TGTGCCAGCAGCCCCCGGACAGGGCGGACTGAAGCTTTCTTT
CDR3aa: CASSPRTGRTEAFF

v_gene: TRBV9
abundance: many
j_gene: TRBJ1-3
d_gene: -
CDR3nt: TGTGCCAGCAGCGCCGACAGGTTGGGAAACACCATATATTTT
CDR3aa: CASSADRLGNTIYF

v_gene: TRBV7-8
abundance: few
j_gene: TRBJ1-1
d_gene: -
CDR3nt: TGTGCCAGCTCACCACCGGCGGCGAACACTGAAGCTTTCTTT
CDR3aa: CASSPPAANTEAFF

v_gene: TRBV19
abundance: -
j_gene: TRBJ1-2
d_gene: -
CDR3nt: TGTGCCAGCAACGAACGGTCCTTC
CDR3aa: CASNERSF

v_gene: TRBV20-1
abundance: few
j_gene: TRBJ2-5
d_gene: -
CDR3nt: TGCAGTGCCCAAATAGTGGTGGCCGGGACCTGGGCGTCGGGGCAAGAGACCCAGTACTTC
CDR3aa: CSAQIVVAGTWASGQETQYF

v_gene: TRBV2
abundance: -
j_gene: TRBJ1-2
d_gene: TRBD1
CDR3nt: TGTGCCAGCAGTGGGGACAGGCTCGCTGGAAACACCTTC
CDR3aa: CASSGDRLAGNTF

v_gene: TRBV7-6
abundance: many
j_gene: TRBJ2-7
d_gene: TRBD2
CDR3nt: TGTGCCAGCAGCTCCAGGTCGGGGGGCTCCTACGAGCAGTACTTC
CDR3aa: CASSSRSGGSYEQYF

v_gene: TRBV2
abundance: -
j_gene: TRBJ2-5
d_gene: -
CDR3nt: TGTGCCAGCAGTGAAGACGGAGCGGAGACCCAGTACTTC
CDR3aa: CASSEDGAETQYF